Shown below are 9 T cell receptor beta chains from a single sample sequenced in a study of somatic mutations in cytotoxic T cells in rheumatoid arthritis. The protocol was immunoSEQ multiplex PCR, while the TCRdb copy is restricted to in-frame clones and leaves out a portion. The sample holds approximately 14,000 clones; 78% are singletons and the top ten take about 7.4%. The sequenced sample consisted of CD8+ T cells sorted from blood. The receptor set was obtained from an adult with rheumatoid arthritis.

The chain carries TRBV7-6 and TRBJ2-7, with 8 bases matching TRBD1. The CDR3 is 18 residues long. Trimming removed 4 bases from V and 7 bases from J; junction bases left unmatched: 21. CDR1 and CDR2 (germline): SGHVS, FNYEAQ. The CDR3 sequence: CASSSTGEYPLEVREQYF. CDR3 in DNA: TGTGCCAGCAGCTCGACAGGGGAGTATCCCCTGGAGGTTCGGGAGCAGTACTTC.

The chain joins TRBV28 to TRBJ1-2; the D gene is possibly TRBD1 (5 bases). CDR3 length: 15 amino acids. Germline V gene data show CDR1 as MDHEN and CDR2 as SYDVKM. Trimming removed 4 bases at V and 8 bases at J, with 20 bases between. DNA of the CDR3: TGTGCCAGCAGTTCCCGGCCGGCCAGGGAGCGGGGCTACACCTTC. It codes for CASSSRPARERGYTF.

This chain links TRBV28 with TRBJ1-5; no reliable D call. Germline values: CDR1 MDHEN, CDR2 SYDVKM. The CDR3 is 14 amino acids. Trimming pared 8 bases from V and 3 bases from J, leaving 14 bases between. The CDR3 here is CASREEYDNQPQHF. The CDR3 DNA reads TGTGCCAGCCGGGAAGAGTATGACAATCAGCCCCAGCATTTT.

V usage is TRBV27 and J usage is TRBJ2-1; D remains unclear. The V gene lost 2 bases and the J gene lost 9 bases, with 11 bases spanning the gap. The germline V gene has CDR1 MNHEY and CDR2 SMNVEV (reference sequence). The CDR3 spans 13 residues. In DNA, the CDR3 is TGTGCCAGCAGTTTAATTTCTGTAACTGAGCAGTTCTTC. Translation gives CASSLISVTEQFF.

This clone came up a few times. The chain joins TRBV12-5 to TRBJ1-1, with a possible D match to TRBD1 (5 bases). The CDR3 length is 15 residues. CDR1 is LGHNT and CDR2 is FRNRAP in the germline V gene. The ends were cut back, 2 bases at V and 5 bases at J, with 15 bases in the middle. The CDR3 loop reads CASGLMATGRTEAFF. The CDR3 DNA is TGTGCTAGTGGTTTGATGGCCACGGGGCGGACTGAAGCTTTCTTT.

The chain combines TRBV11-2 with TRBJ2-7; 9 bases are a match to TRBD2. J lost 2 bases, V lost 5 bases, and 7 bases had no gene match. This CDR3 comprises 15 residues. Germline assignment: CDR1 SGHAT and CDR2 FQNNGV. The CDR3 protein is CASSPWREGPYEQYF. CDR3 nucleotide sequence: TGTGCCAGCAGCCCCTGGCGGGAGGGCCCCTACGAGCAGTACTTC.

This clone was counted only a few times. This chain joins TRBV28 and TRBJ2-1; 15 nucleotides match TRBD2. The CDR3 covers 20 residues. With 4 bases clipped from V and 0 bases from J, the junction kept 10 bases outside the gene matches. Looked up from germline, CDR1 is MDHEN and CDR2 is SYDVKM. This CDR3 reads CASSSLGLAGGPYSYNEQFF. CDR3 sequence (DNA): TGTGCCAGCAGTTCCCTAGGACTAGCGGGAGGGCCTTACTCCTACAATGAGCAGTTCTTC.

The J gene is TRBJ2-7, the V gene TRBV29-1; D may be TRBD2 (5 bases). Trimming shortened V by 4 bases and J by 0 bases, and 10 bases separated the two germline ends. This CDR3 has 13 amino acids. Germline V CDR1 and CDR2: SQVTM, ANQGSEA. The CDR3 loop reads CSVGGSNSYEQYF. CDR3 nucleotides: TGCAGCGTTGGAGGGAGCAACTCCTACGAGCAGTACTTC.

The chain uses TRBV5-6 and TRBJ1-2, with 7 positions matching TRBD1. The CDR3 runs to 12 residues. Per germline, CDR1 SGHDT and CDR2 YYEEEE. V was pared by 3 bases and J by 5 bases, with 1 base of the junction left unmatched. CDR3 nucleotides: TGTGCCAGCAGCTGGGACAGATATGGCTACACCTTC. Its translation: CASSWDRYGYTF.